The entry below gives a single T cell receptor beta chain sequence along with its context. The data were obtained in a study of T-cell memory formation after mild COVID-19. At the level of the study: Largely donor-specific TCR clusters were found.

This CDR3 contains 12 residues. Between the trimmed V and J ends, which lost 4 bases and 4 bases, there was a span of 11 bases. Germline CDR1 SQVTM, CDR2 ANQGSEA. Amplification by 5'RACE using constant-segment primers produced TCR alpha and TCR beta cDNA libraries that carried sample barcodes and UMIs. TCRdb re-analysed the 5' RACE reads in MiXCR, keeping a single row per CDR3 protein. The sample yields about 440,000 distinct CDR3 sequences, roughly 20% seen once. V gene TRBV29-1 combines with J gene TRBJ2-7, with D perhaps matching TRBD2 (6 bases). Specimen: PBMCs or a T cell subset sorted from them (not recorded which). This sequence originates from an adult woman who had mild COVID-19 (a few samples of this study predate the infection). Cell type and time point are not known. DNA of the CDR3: TGCAGCGTTGTGATGGAGGGGTACGAGCAGTACTTC. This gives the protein CSVVMEGYEQYF.